These 18 T cell receptor beta chains came from one sample sequenced in a study of blood T cells in healthy people across ages. For the second PCR, which ran for about 6 to 12 cycles, a sample-barcoded 5' primer and a J-beta primer mix were used. TCRdb processed the 5' RACE reads anew with MiXCR; each CDR3 protein has one entry. The sample yields around 800,000 distinct CDR3 sequences, approximately 65% seen once. Sequencing was done on a sample of blood. The receptor source for this set is a man aged 25 to 45 in good health.

The chain couples TRBV4-3 to TRBJ2-1; TRBD2 might be the D (6 bases). From germline, CDR1 is LGHNA and CDR2 YSLEER. The CDR3 length is 14 residues. The V gene lost 3 bases and the J gene lost 6 bases, with 12 bases spanning the gap. CDR3 sequence reads: CASSHRGGGNEQFF. The CDR3 nucleotides are TGCGCCAGCAGCCATCGTGGGGGAGGCAATGAGCAGTTCTTC.

This clonotype was picked up a small number of times. The genes are TRBV20-1 and TRBJ2-7; perhaps TRBD2 as D (6 bases). This CDR3 is built from 12 residues. The germline V and J ends were trimmed by 3 bases and 7 bases, with 13 bases remaining between them. Germline CDR1 DFQATT, CDR2 SNEGSKA (reference sequence). The CDR3 sequence is CSASLAGREQYF. CDR3 sequence (DNA): TGCAGTGCTAGTTTGGCGGGGAGGGAGCAGTACTTC.

V is TRBV27 and J is TRBJ2-6; no clear D. V was pared by 5 bases and J by 0 bases, with 11 bases between. CDR3 length equals 16 residues. CDR1 is MNHEY, CDR2 SMNVEV, per germline (reference sequence). CDR3 sequence reads: CASSPEHLSGANVLTF. The CDR3 nucleotides are TGTGCCAGCAGTCCGGAACACCTCTCTGGGGCCAACGTCCTGACTTTC.

The chain employs TRBV7-2 and TRBJ2-6; D gene uncertain. CDR1 SGHTA and CDR2 FQGNSA come from the germline V gene. The CDR3 is 18 residues long. V was trimmed by 0 bases and J by 0 bases, leaving 12 bases between them. CDR3 DNA: TGTGCCAGCAGCTTAGCGGTCAGTCTCAACTCTGGGGCCAACGTCCTGACTTTC. Translating gives CASSLAVSLNSGANVLTF. Looking up the rest from reference TRBV7-2 and TRBJ2-6 gives the full variable domain: GAGVSQSPSNKVTEKGKDVELRCDPISGHTALYWYRQSLGQGLEFLIYFQGNSAPDKSGLPSDRFSAERTGGSVSTLTIQRTQQEDSAVYLCASSLAVSLNSGANVLTFGAGSRLTVL.

This clonotype has just a few counts. CDR3 DNA: TGTGCCAGCAGCTTAGCGGAGGGGGATGAGCAGTTCTTC. This codes for CASSLAEGDEQFF. The chain combines TRBV7-2 with TRBJ2-1; D could derive from TRBD1 or TRBD2 (6 bases each). Trimming took off 0 bases at V and 8 bases at J, with 8 bases between the two ends. The CDR3 length is 13 residues. Germline-derived CDR1 and CDR2 are SGHTA and FQGNSA. Full variable domain (remainder filled in from reference TRBV7-2 and TRBJ2-1): GAGVSQSPSNKVTEKGKDVELRCDPISGHTALYWYRQSLGQGLEFLIYFQGNSAPDKSGLPSDRFSAERTGGSVSTLTIQRTQQEDSAVYLCASSLAEGDEQFFGPGTRLTVL.

This clonotype has a handful of counts. V gene TRBV29-1 combines with J gene TRBJ1-2; D possibly corresponds to TRBD1 (5 bases). Per the germline V gene, CDR1 is SQVTM and CDR2 is ANQGSEA. This CDR3 spans 12 amino acids. V dropped 1 base and J dropped 9 bases, with 12 bases sitting between them. The CDR3 spells CSVEVRQGSYTF. CDR3 nucleotide sequence: TGCAGCGTTGAAGTGAGGCAGGGAAGCTACACCTTC.

Details on this clonotype: One end of the junction does not line up with germline, which may come from a read error. This chain joins TRBV7-9 and TRBJ2-1, with 7 bases identical to TRBD1. There are 14 residues in the CDR3. The germline V gene encodes CDR1 SEHNR and CDR2 FQNEAQ (reference sequence). CDR3: CASRLGGAYNEQFF. In DNA, the CDR3 is TGTGCCAGCCGGTTAGGGGGCGCATACAATGAGCAGTTCTTT.

The rearrangement uses TRBV9 and TRBJ2-7, with 7 bases lining up with TRBD1. Trimming at V came to 4 bases and at J to 4 bases, leaving 11 bases not matched to a gene. The CDR3 contains 15 residues. The germline CDR1 and CDR2 sequences are SGDLS and YYNGEE. The CDR3 loop reads CASSPSPGQAYEQYF. CDR3 nucleotide sequence: TGTGCCAGCAGCCCCTCTCCAGGACAGGCATACGAGCAGTACTTC. The full variable domain, completed using reference TRBV9 and TRBJ2-7, is DSGVTQTPKHLITATGQRVTLRCSPRSGDLSVYWYQQSLDQGLQFLIQYYNGEERAKGNILERFSAQQFPDLHSELNLSSLELGDSALYFCASSPSPGQAYEQYFGPGTRLTVT.

The chain has TRBV20-1 and TRBJ2-7, with 8 nucleotides matching TRBD1. Germline V gene lookup returns CDR1 DFQATT and CDR2 SNEGSKA (reference sequence). CDR3 length: 13 amino acids. V shed 1 base, J shed 7 bases, and the junction held 6 bases outside the gene matches. The CDR3 nucleotides read TGCAGTGCTAGAGTGGACAGGGATGGTGAGCAGTACTTC. Its translation: CSARVDRDGEQYF.

The chain recombines TRBV6-6 with TRBJ1-4; the D gene is possibly TRBD1 (5 bases). Trimming left V 4 bases short and J 0 bases short, with 12 bases between. The CDR3 is 16 amino acids. The germline CDR1 and CDR2 sequences are MNHNY and SVGAGI (reference sequence). CDR3 sequence: CASSFTAGSTNEKLFF. DNA for the CDR3: TGTGCCAGCAGTTTCACCGCAGGGTCAACTAATGAAAAACTGTTTTTT.

This chain uses TRBV7-2 with TRBJ2-3; 10 bases line up with TRBD2. The germline V gene has CDR1 SGHTA and CDR2 FQGNSA. V shed 1 base and J 3 bases; nucleotides not matched to a gene: 13. CDR3 length: 19 amino acids. The CDR3 protein is CASSLVPSGGATGTDTQYF. CDR3 bases: TGTGCCAGCAGCTTAGTTCCCAGCGGGGGGGCCACTGGGACAGATACGCAGTATTTT.

The CDR3 sequence: CASSYSIDGTSGTDTQYF. DNA for the CDR3: TGTGCCAGCAGTTACTCGATCGACGGGACTAGCGGCACAGATACGCAGTATTTT. The chain is built from TRBV6-5 and TRBJ2-3; 10 positions agree with TRBD2. This CDR3 has 18 amino acids. Germline values: CDR1 MNHEY, CDR2 SVGAGI. With V trimmed by 0 bases and J by 1 base, 7 bases remained unmatched.

The gene calls are TRBV4-2 and TRBJ2-3; 13 nucleotides align to TRBD2. This CDR3 has 17 residues. The V and J ends lost 3 bases and 2 bases, in that order; junction bases with no gene match: 5. CDR1 LGHNA and CDR2 YNFKEQ come from the germline V gene. DNA of the CDR3: TGTGCCAGCAGCCAGGAGACTAGCGGGGGGCCCACAGATACGCAGTATTTT. It codes for CASSQETSGGPTDTQYF.

The rearrangement joins TRBV30 to TRBJ1-5, with D possibly TRBD1 on 5 matching bases. The CDR3 is 12 residues long. The germline V and J ends were trimmed by 2 bases and 9 bases, with 11 bases remaining between them. CDR1 and CDR2 (germline): GTSNPN, SVGIG (reference sequence). The CDR3 reads CAWSSEGTPQHF. DNA of the CDR3: TGTGCCTGGAGTTCGGAAGGGACGCCCCAGCATTTT.

The V gene is TRBV12-3 or TRBV12-4, the J gene TRBJ2-7; 10 bases are a match to TRBD2. The closer fit of TRBJ2-5 to the DNA end suggests the J call may be wrong. The CDR3 consists of 16 residues. Here the CDR3 reads CASSLVPSGGKETQYF. Written as DNA, the CDR3 is TGTGCCAGCAGTTTAGTGCCTAGCGGGGGCAAAGAGACCCAGTACTTC.

The sample holds a few counts of this clonotype. The rearrangement uses TRBV10-3 and TRBJ2-7; D gene ambiguous. Germline assignment: CDR1 ENHRY and CDR2 SYGVKD. V was clipped by 7 bases and J by 3 bases, with 13 bases between them. CDR3 length: 13 residues. DNA of the CDR3: TGTGCCATCAACCCAGACGGACGCTACGAGCAGTACTTC. Its protein product is CAINPDGRYEQYF.

V is TRBV4-2 and J is TRBJ2-7; D unclear. CDR1 and CDR2 (germline): LGHNA, YNFKEQ. V was shortened by 4 bases and J by 6 bases, with 16 bases between the two germline ends. The length of the CDR3 is 14 residues. The CDR3 region is CASSLVPGLPEQYF. The CDR3 DNA reads TGTGCCAGCAGCCTGGTCCCCGGGCTCCCCGAGCAGTACTTC.

CDR3 DNA sequence: TGTGCCTGGGGACGGCGCACAGATACGCAGTATTTT. Its protein product is CAWGRRTDTQYF. V is TRBV28 and J is TRBJ2-3; D is possibly TRBD1 or TRBD2 (5 bases each). The germline gives CDR1 MDHEN, CDR2 SYDVKM. The CDR3 covers 12 residues. V was shortened by 11 bases and J by 1 base, with 10 bases between the two germline ends.